These T cell receptor beta chains were read from a single sample in a study of T-cell memory formation after mild COVID-19. TCRdb recomputed calls from the 5' RACE reads with MiXCR, one row per CDR3 protein. Among fewer than 500,000 distinct CDR3 sequences listed, approximately 25% were seen once. The sample taken for sequencing was PBMCs or a T cell subset sorted from them (not recorded which). The receptors shown here come from an adult woman who had mild COVID-19 (a few samples of this study predate the infection). Cell type and time point are not known. Both conserved end residues are part of each CDR3. A D gene is named only where the DNA matches it firmly. The listing skips clone size in some rows; elsewhere it reads once, few, many or a size class.

v_gene	j_gene	abundance	d_gene	CDR3nt	CDR3aa
TRBV3-1	TRBJ1-2	once	.	TGTGCCAGCAGCCAAGAGGTTCGCGGAGCCTATGGCTACACCTTC	CASSQEVRGAYGYTF
TRBV6-5	TRBJ2-1	many	.	TGTGCCAGCAGTTGGGCGCGGGTTTCCTACAATGAGCAGTTCTTC	CASSWARVSYNEQFF
TRBV5-1	TRBJ2-1	.	TRBD2	TGCGCCAGCAGCCAAAAGCGGGGGAGCTCCTACAATGAGCAGTTCTTC	CASSQKRGSSYNEQFF
TRBV29-1	TRBJ2-2	.	TRBD1	TGCAGCGTTGAAGAATGGGACAGGGCGTCCGGGGAGCTGTTTTTT	CSVEEWDRASGELFF
TRBV7-2	TRBJ2-7	.	TRBD1	TGTGCCAGCAGCCCCACGCAGGGACAGATCTACGAGCAGTACTTC	CASSPTQGQIYEQYF
TRBV5-6	TRBJ2-5	.	.	TGTGCCAGCAGCATCTCCCACAGGGGAGGACGTCGGGAGACCCAGTACTTC	CASSISHRGGRRETQYF
TRBV3-1	TRBJ1-1	.	.	TGTGCCAGCCGCCCGACAGAAATGAACACTGAAGCTTTCTTT	CASRPTEMNTEAFF
TRBV20-1	TRBJ2-7	.	TRBD1	TGCAGTGCTAGAGACCCGGGGACAGGGACCTACGAGCAGTACTTC	CSARDPGTGTYEQYF
TRBV29-1	TRBJ2-5	few	.	TGCAGCGTTGGGGCCAAAAACAGGGAAGAGACCCAGTACTTC	CSVGAKNREETQYF
TRBV12-3/TRBV12-4	TRBJ2-1	few	TRBD2	TGTGCCAGCAGCCTTAGGCGGGGGGGGAACAATGAGCAGTTCTTC	CASSLRRGGNNEQFF
TRBV5-1	TRBJ2-5	few	.	TGCGCCAGCAGCTTGGGGCAGATGCAAGAGACCCAGTACTTC	CASSLGQMQETQYF
TRBV10-3	TRBJ1-2	.	.	TGTGCCATCAGTGAGCTCGGGACTCTTTATGGCTACACCTTC	CAISELGTLYGYTF
TRBV11-2	TRBJ2-3	few	.	TGTGCCAGCAGCTTAGGCAGGGGCGGGTCGGCAGATACGCAGTATTTT	CASSLGRGGSADTQYF
TRBV19	TRBJ2-1	.	TRBD2	TGTGCCAGTAGCATTGGGTCGGGACTAGCGGTCCAATATAATGAGCAGTTCTTC	CASSIGSGLAVQYNEQFF
TRBV27	TRBJ2-1	many	.	TGTGCCAGCAGTTTATTTCGCGGCAATGAGCAGTTCTTC	CASSLFRGNEQFF
TRBV7-6	TRBJ2-5	.	.	TGTGCCAGCAGCTTAGGTTCTGAGGGTTGGGAGACCCAGTACTTC	CASSLGSEGWETQYF
TRBV5-1	TRBJ2-7	few	.	TGCGCCAGCAGCTTGGGACTGCCGGGGCGGAACGAGCAGTACTTC	CASSLGLPGRNEQYF
TRBV7-9	TRBJ2-1	.	.	TGTGCCAGCAGCTTTGGGCCATCCTACAATGAGCAGTTCTTC	CASSFGPSYNEQFF
TRBV9	TRBJ2-2	.	TRBD2	TGTGCCAGCAGCGTGTCCGGGACTAGCGGGGGCCCGAACACCGGGGAGCTGTTTTTT	CASSVSGTSGGPNTGELFF
TRBV4-2	TRBJ1-3	once	.	TGTGCCAGCAGCCCTGACACGAGCTCTGGAAACACCATATATTTT	CASSPDTSSGNTIYF
TRBV11-2	TRBJ2-5	.	.	TGTGCCAGCAGCTTAGATAGCCTGATAAAGTACCAAGAGACCCAGTACTTC	CASSLDSLIKYQETQYF
TRBV3-1	TRBJ2-1	.	TRBD2	TGTGCCAGCAGCCAAGGAGCGGGGGGCTACAATGAGCAGTTCTTC	CASSQGAGGYNEQFF